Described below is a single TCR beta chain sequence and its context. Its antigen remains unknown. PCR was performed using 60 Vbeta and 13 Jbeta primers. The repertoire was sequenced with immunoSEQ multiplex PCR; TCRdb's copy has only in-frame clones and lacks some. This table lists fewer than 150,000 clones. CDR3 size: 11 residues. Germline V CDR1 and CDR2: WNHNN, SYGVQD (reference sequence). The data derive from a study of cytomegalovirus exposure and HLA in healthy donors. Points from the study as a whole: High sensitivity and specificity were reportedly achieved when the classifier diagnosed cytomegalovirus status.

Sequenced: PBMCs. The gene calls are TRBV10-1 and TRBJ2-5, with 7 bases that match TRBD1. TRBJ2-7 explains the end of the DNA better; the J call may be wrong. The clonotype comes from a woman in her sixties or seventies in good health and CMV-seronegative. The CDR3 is CASSRGYEQYF. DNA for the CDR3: TGCGCCAGCAGCAGGGGGTACGAGCAGTACTTC.